The 24 T cell receptor beta chains given below trace back to one sample, sequenced in a study of CD8 T cells in ankylosing spondylitis. One entry per CDR3 protein, called by TCRdb with MiXCR from the 5' RACE reads. This table holds 200,000 to 300,000 distinct CDR3 sequences, about 24% found once. Sequencing used blood, either unsorted or a sorted T cell fraction (not recorded which). These receptors came from a male donor with ankylosing spondylitis or in good health (not recorded which).

V and J are TRBV2 and TRBJ2-1; a weak D match, TRBD2 (6 bases). There are 13 residues in the CDR3. The ends were cut back, 3 bases at V and 7 bases at J, with 10 bases in the middle. CDR1 SNHLY and CDR2 FYNNEI come from the germline V gene. This chain's CDR3 is CASSDGTENEQFF. Written as DNA, the CDR3 is TGTGCCAGCAGTGATGGGACTGAAAATGAGCAGTTCTTC.

At least ten counts were recorded for this clonotype. The chain has TRBV7-6 and TRBJ2-1, with D perhaps matching TRBD2 (8 bases). CDR3 length equals 16 residues. Trimming removed 4 bases at V and 8 bases at J, with 21 bases between. CDR1 is SGHVS and CDR2 is FNYEAQ in the germline V gene. The CDR3 reads CASSSGGLVSSDEQFF. DNA for the CDR3: TGTGCCAGCAGCTCAGGGGGACTAGTCTCGTCCGATGAGCAGTTCTTC.

Details on this clonotype: Given a much more abundant clone one base away, this may be a read error. The gene calls are TRBV12-3 or TRBV12-4 and TRBJ1-4, with 7 bases that match TRBD1. The CDR3 has 14 residues. The junction had 7 bases not matched to a gene; V was cut back by 7 bases and J by 5 bases. The CDR3 DNA follows: TGTGCCAGCATCCCGGGACAGACGAATGAAAAACTGTTTTTT. Amino acid sequence: CASIPGQTNEKLFF.

This clonotype was seen only a few times. V is TRBV29-1 and J is TRBJ2-7, with 7 bases identical to TRBD1. The germline CDR1 and CDR2 sequences are SQVTM and ANQGSEA. The CDR3 runs 13 residues. With V trimmed by 7 bases and J by 3 bases, 9 bases remained unmatched. The CDR3 spells CSARQGGIYEQYF. As DNA, the CDR3 is TGCAGCGCCCGACAGGGCGGAATCTACGAGCAGTACTTC.

Ten or more counts support this clonotype. The rearrangement joins TRBV5-6 to TRBJ2-7; the D is unclear. Germline V CDR1 and CDR2: SGHDT, YYEEEE. CDR3 length equals 12 residues. Between the trimmed V and J ends, which lost 2 bases and 3 bases, there was a span of 6 bases. The CDR3 loop reads CASSFSYYEQYF. Here the CDR3 DNA reads TGTGCCAGCAGCTTTTCCTACTACGAGCAGTACTTC.

The chain links TRBV20-1 to TRBJ2-7, with D possibly matching TRBD1 (5 bases). The ends were cut back, 3 bases at V and 2 bases at J, with 14 bases in the middle. This CDR3 comprises 14 residues. Germline V gene data show CDR1 as DFQATT and CDR2 as SNEGSKA (reference sequence). The CDR3 is CSARDTLNPYEQYF. The CDR3 nucleotides read TGCAGTGCTAGGGACACACTCAATCCCTACGAGCAGTACTTC.

The chain employs TRBV27 and TRBJ1-1; 8 bases match TRBD1. Germline V gene sequence: CDR1 MNHEY, CDR2 SMNVEV (reference sequence). Trimming took 6 bases from V and 4 from J; bases not matched to a gene: 7. The CDR3 consists of 14 residues. As DNA, the CDR3 is TGTGCCAGCAGCCTTATAACAGGGGGCACTGAAGCTTTCTTT. The encoded protein is CASSLITGGTEAFF.

The chain is built from TRBV3-1 and TRBJ2-5, with unresolved D. Germline-derived CDR1 and CDR2 are LGHDT and YNNKEL (reference sequence). V dropped 1 base and J dropped 5 bases, with 5 bases sitting between them. CDR3 length equals 12 residues. CDR3 amino acids: CASSQAMETQYF. CDR3 DNA: TGTGCCAGCAGCCAAGCCATGGAGACCCAGTACTTC.

The J gene is TRBJ2-1, the V gene TRBV20-1; 10 bases align to TRBD2. This CDR3 spans 14 amino acids. Germline V gene lookup returns CDR1 DFQATT and CDR2 SNEGSKA (reference sequence). V lost 3 bases, J lost 8 bases, and 7 bases stayed unmatched. CDR3 DNA sequence: TGCAGTGCTAGGGGGAGCGGGGGGGCCTATGAGCAGTTCTTC. This sequence encodes CSARGSGGAYEQFF.

This chain links TRBV5-7 with TRBJ2-1; D uncertain. TRBV5-7 is placed among ORFs of uncertain function. V lost 7 bases, J lost 0 bases, and 14 bases lay in between. The CDR3 is made up of 15 amino acids. The CDR3 coding sequence is TGTGCCAGCGGCCCCTGGGGAAGCTCCTACAATGAGCAGTTCTTC. This gives the protein CASGPWGSSYNEQFF.

A few counts support this clonotype. This chain uses TRBV10-3 with TRBJ1-2; D is undetermined. Germline V gene lookup returns CDR1 ENHRY and CDR2 SYGVKD. The V end lost 0 bases, the J end lost 7 bases, and 15 bases lay between the germline ends. This CDR3 is 15 amino acids long. The CDR3 reads CAISESMWGSSGYTF. For the CDR3, the DNA is TGTGCCATCAGTGAGTCGATGTGGGGTTCGAGTGGCTACACCTTC.

The chain links TRBV4-2 to TRBJ2-7; 7 bases are a match to TRBD1. Per the germline V gene, CDR1 is LGHNA and CDR2 is YNFKEQ. There are 16 residues in the CDR3. The junction had 6 bases not matched to a gene; V was cut back by 0 bases and J by 1 base. CDR3 loop: CASSQETGQSSYEQYF. CDR3 DNA sequence: TGTGCCAGCAGCCAAGAGACGGGACAGAGTTCCTACGAGCAGTACTTC.

This clonotype appeared a few times. The rearrangement uses TRBV20-1 and TRBJ1-2; no clear D gene. There are 14 residues in the CDR3. Trimming took 3 bases from V and 0 from J, leaving 11 bases between them. The germline V gene encodes CDR1 DFQATT and CDR2 SNEGSKA (reference sequence). CDR3 region: CSARPPPANYGYTF. CDR3 DNA: TGCAGTGCTAGGCCCCCCCCCGCTAACTATGGCTACACCTTC.

Ten or more counts support this clonotype. The chain carries TRBV20-1 and TRBJ2-3, with D tentatively TRBD2 (6 bases). The CDR3 spans 13 residues. Germline CDR1 and CDR2: DFQATT and SNEGSKA (reference sequence). Deletions cut 1 base from V and 6 bases from J, with 11 bases between. CDR3 bases: TGCAGTGCTAGAGCCGGTGGGGGGGATACGCAGTATTTT. This gives the protein CSARAGGGDTQYF.

V is TRBV20-1 and J is TRBJ2-2; D is undetermined. Germline V gives CDR1 DFQATT, CDR2 SNEGSKA (reference sequence). The V end was cut by 4 bases, the J end by 6 bases, with 9 bases between. The CDR3 spans 12 residues. The CDR3 spells CSATSDAGELFF. The CDR3 DNA is TGCAGTGCTACGTCAGATGCCGGGGAGCTGTTTTTT.

This clonotype was counted many times. The chain carries TRBV11-2 and TRBJ1-2; D not resolved. Per germline, CDR1 SGHAT and CDR2 FQNNGV. CDR3 length equals 14 residues. V lost 2 bases and J lost 4, with 11 bases in between. In DNA form, the CDR3 reads TGTGCCAGCAGCTTATTAACAGAGAGCTATGGCTACACCTTC. It yields the protein CASSLLTESYGYTF.

This chain joins TRBV5-6 and TRBJ1-5; D gene unclear. The CDR3 sequence is 15 residues long. The germline CDR1 and CDR2 sequences are SGHDT and YYEEEE. With 0 bases removed from V and 0 bases from J, the gap between germline ends came to 7 bases. This chain's CDR3 is CASSLGPLSNQPQHF. The CDR3 region has the DNA TGTGCCAGCAGCTTGGGGCCCCTTAGCAATCAGCCCCAGCATTTT.

V usage is TRBV7-3 and J usage is TRBJ1-5; no firm D call. V was shortened by 3 bases and J by 0 bases, with 12 bases between the two germline ends. The CDR3 sequence is 16 residues long. From germline, CDR1 is SGHTA and CDR2 FQGTGA. CDR3 region: CASSFHSPYSNQPQHF. The CDR3, as DNA: TGTGCCAGCAGCTTCCACAGCCCATATAGCAATCAGCCCCAGCATTTT.

In DNA form, the CDR3 reads TGCGCCAGCAGCCGCAGGGACAGGGTACAAGGGGAGCTGTTTTTT. It is translated as CASSRRDRVQGELFF. The V gene is TRBV5-1, the J gene TRBJ2-2, with 9 bases aligning to TRBD1. Trimming took 4 bases from V and 8 from J; bases not matched to a gene: 9. Germline CDR1 SGHRS, CDR2 YFSETQ. CDR3 length: 15 residues.

Only a few counts were recorded for this clonotype. The genes are TRBV10-3 and TRBJ2-7; either TRBD1 or TRBD2 may fit D (5 bases each). The CDR3 sequence is 12 residues long. Germline CDR1 is ENHRY and CDR2 is SYGVKD. V was trimmed by 11 bases and J by 0 bases, leaving 11 bases between them. The CDR3 DNA sequence: TGTGCCTCCGGTGGGGGCTCCTACGAGCAGTACTTC. Translated: CASGGGSYEQYF.

J is TRBJ2-1 and V is TRBV5-1; the D gene is possibly TRBD1 (6 bases). V was clipped by 4 bases and J by 5 bases, with 10 bases between them. This CDR3 comprises 13 residues. Germline CDR1 and CDR2: SGHRS and YFSETQ. The CDR3 reads CASSTQGNNEQFF. In nucleotides, the CDR3 is TGCGCCAGCAGCACACAGGGTAACAATGAGCAGTTCTTC.

At least ten counts were recorded for this clonotype. The rearrangement links TRBV20-1 to TRBJ2-5; 8 bases fit TRBD1. Germline V gives CDR1 DFQATT, CDR2 SNEGSKA (reference sequence). The junction had 13 bases not matched to a gene; V was cut back by 1 base and J by 9 bases. The CDR3 totals 15 residues. CDR3 in amino acids: CSARVTGQGTWAQYF. In DNA form, the CDR3 reads TGCAGTGCTAGAGTAACAGGACAGGGTACATGGGCCCAGTACTTC.

The rearrangement joins TRBV24-1 to TRBJ2-7; D not resolved. Germline values: CDR1 KGHDR, CDR2 SFDVKD. The CDR3 consists of 13 residues. Trimming shortened V by 3 bases and J by 6 bases, and 11 bases separated the two germline ends. The CDR3 is CATSDPSGFEQYF. Written as DNA, the CDR3 is TGTGCCACCAGTGATCCGAGTGGATTCGAGCAGTACTTC.

The chain couples TRBV14 to TRBJ2-7, with 10 bases aligning to TRBD2. The CDR3 has 15 residues. Germline-derived CDR1 and CDR2 are SGHDN and FVKESK. With V trimmed by 5 bases and J by 2 bases, 6 bases remained unmatched. The DNA of the CDR3 is TGTGCCAGCAGCTTGAGCGGGGGGGCCACCTACGAGCAGTACTTC. Its translation: CASSLSGGATYEQYF.